Shown below are 32 T cell receptor beta chains from a single sample sequenced in a study of T cells after yellow fever vaccination. Each CDR3 protein is one row after TCRdb ran MiXCR on the 5' RACE reads. This table has 150,000 to 200,000 distinct CDR3 sequences, under 7.5% appearing once. Here the sequenced sample was CD4+ T cells sorted from PBMCs, taken more than 4 days after the first yellow fever vaccination. The receptors were sampled from a man younger than 35 who received the YFV17D yellow fever vaccine.

The table lists this clonotype with many counts. The chain uses TRBV20-1 and TRBJ1-1, with D unresolved. V lost 4 bases to trimming and J lost 1 base, with 1 base between them. Germline V gives CDR1 DFQATT, CDR2 SNEGSKA (reference sequence). This CDR3 contains 10 residues. In DNA, the CDR3 is TGCAGTGCTACGAACACTGAAGCTTTCTTT. Translating gives CSATNTEAFF.

J is TRBJ1-2 and V is TRBV7-6, with 7 bases identical to TRBD1. CDR3 length equals 15 residues. Germline trimming cut 0 bases from V and 6 bases from J; bases unmatched to any gene: 7. The germline V gene has CDR1 SGHVS and CDR2 FNYEAQ. The DNA of the CDR3 is TGTGCCAGCAGCTTAGCAGGGGGCCATGTCGATGGCTACACCTTC. Translated: CASSLAGGHVDGYTF.

The rearrangement uses TRBV6-6 and TRBJ1-6; D not certain. The V gene lost 2 bases and the J gene lost 7 bases, with 6 bases spanning the gap. The CDR3 extends over 13 amino acids. Germline CDR1 is MNHNY and CDR2 is SVGAGI (reference sequence). Here the CDR3 DNA reads TGTGCCAGCAGTTACAGCCTAAATTCACCCCTCCACTTT. Translation gives CASSYSLNSPLHF.

This clonotype was seen at least ten times. V usage is TRBV15 and J usage is TRBJ2-1, with TRBD2 as a possible D gene (5 bases). Trimming took 0 bases from V and 5 from J, leaving 11 bases between them. Germline lookup yields CDR1 LNHNV and CDR2 YYDKDF (reference sequence). The CDR3 covers 15 residues. The CDR3 here is CATSRDLDWNNEQFF. Here the CDR3 DNA reads TGTGCCACCAGCAGAGATTTGGACTGGAACAATGAGCAGTTCTTC.

This clonotype was recorded a few times. The chain recombines TRBV10-1 with TRBJ1-5; the D is unclear. The CDR3 is 17 residues long. V lost 2 bases to trimming and J lost 0 bases, with 14 bases between them. Germline V gene lookup returns CDR1 WNHNN and CDR2 SYGVQD (reference sequence). Written as DNA, the CDR3 is TGCGCCAGCAGTGAGAAGAGAGGGCCTTATAGCAATCAGCCCCAGCATTTT. It translates to CASSEKRGPYSNQPQHF.

The sample holds a few counts of this clonotype. The gene calls are TRBV5-4 and TRBJ2-1; possible D gene TRBD1, 6 bases. Looked up from germline, CDR1 is SGHNT and CDR2 is YYREEE (reference sequence). The CDR3 extends over 19 amino acids. Trimming left V 2 bases short and J 3 bases short, with 24 bases between. The CDR3 bases are TGTGCCAGCAGCTTCCTGGGGAGTTCGGACAGTGTTAACTACAATGAGCAGTTCTTC. Its translation is CASSFLGSSDSVNYNEQFF.

In its sample, this clonotype was seen many times. The chain is built from TRBV6-5 and TRBJ2-1; TRBD1 matches 11 bases. From germline, CDR1 is MNHEY and CDR2 SVGAGI. The V gene end was trimmed by 4 bases and the J gene end by 4 bases; junction bases not matched to a gene: 9. The length of the CDR3 is 17 residues. The CDR3 protein is CASSLMPGTGGYNEQFF. DNA for the CDR3: TGTGCCAGCAGTTTAATGCCCGGGACAGGGGGGTACAATGAGCAGTTCTTC.

The CDR3 DNA reads as TGTGCCAGCAGCCAAGAGAAGGACAGGGGAAATTCACCCCTCCACTTT. Translation gives CASSQEKDRGNSPLHF. This chain connects TRBV4-2 to TRBJ1-6; 9 bases fit TRBD1. After removal of 0 bases from V and 7 bases from J, the junction contained 4 bases not matched to a gene. The CDR3 is 16 amino acids. Germline V lookup: CDR1 LGHNA, CDR2 YNFKEQ.

This clonotype was seen a handful of times. The rearrangement uses TRBV6-1 and TRBJ2-7, with TRBD2 matching over 8 bases. The CDR3 is 16 amino acids. The trim removed 5 bases at V and 2 bases at J, leaving 11 bases unmatched. Looked up from germline, CDR1 is MNHNS and CDR2 is SASEGT. CDR3 DNA sequence: TGTGCCAGCAGTCCCCGGGGGGGCAGGGGAACCTACGAGCAGTACGTC. Residues: CASSPRGGRGTYEQYV.

The chain joins TRBV7-9 to TRBJ1-2, with D possibly being TRBD1 (6 bases). Germline values: CDR1 SEHNR, CDR2 FQNEAQ (reference sequence). This CDR3 comprises 16 residues. Trimming removed 2 bases at V and 8 bases at J, with 21 bases between. The CDR3 DNA sequence: TGTGCCAGCAGCTTATCTATTCCTCTGGGGGCGGAAGGCTACACCTTC. Translating gives CASSLSIPLGAEGYTF.

This clonotype was detected many times. The rearrangement uses TRBV11-1 and TRBJ2-1, with TRBD2 identical over 9 bases. Per the germline V gene, CDR1 is SGHAT and CDR2 is FQDESV (reference sequence). CDR3 size: 16 residues. J lost 8 bases, V lost 3 bases, and 11 bases had no gene match. In DNA, the CDR3 is TGTGCCAGCAGCTTGCTACGCGGGGGGGCCCCCCATGAGCAGTTCTTC. Translating gives CASSLLRGGAPHEQFF.

This clonotype has more than one count but fewer than ten. The chain combines TRBV20-1 with TRBJ2-1; no clear D. V was pared by 3 bases and J by 0 bases, with 9 bases between. Germline loops: CDR1 DFQATT, CDR2 SNEGSKA (reference sequence). The CDR3 loop spans 14 amino acids. The CDR3 DNA sequence: TGCAGTGCTAGGGGCGGTAGCTCCTACAATGAGCAGTTCTTC. It encodes CSARGGSSYNEQFF.

This clonotype was counted ten times or more. The rearrangement links TRBV20-1 to TRBJ2-3; D is unresolved. V dropped 3 bases and J dropped 2 bases, with 6 bases sitting between them. The CDR3 contains 12 residues. CDR1 DFQATT and CDR2 SNEGSKA come from the germline V gene (reference sequence). CDR3 loop: CSASPATDTQYF. In nucleotides, the CDR3 is TGCAGTGCTAGTCCTGCCACAGATACGCAGTATTTT.

The chain uses TRBV12-3 or TRBV12-4 and TRBJ2-5, with D possibly being TRBD1 or TRBD2 (5 bases each). This CDR3 comprises 14 residues. Trimming removed 5 bases at V and 5 bases at J, with 15 bases between. The CDR3 nucleotides read TGTGCCAGCAGTCTGAACGAGGGGTCGGAGACCCAGTACTTC. Translated: CASSLNEGSETQYF.

This chain uses TRBV5-1 with TRBJ1-5, with a weak D call TRBD1 (6 bases). Germline values: CDR1 SGHRS, CDR2 YFSETQ. The V end lost 4 bases, the J end lost 7 bases, and 15 bases lay between the germline ends. The CDR3 has 14 amino acids. CDR3 sequence: CASSPRGGRQPQHF. As DNA, the CDR3 is TGCGCCAGCAGCCCGAGAGGGGGGCGACAGCCCCAGCATTTT.

The table lists this clonotype with a few counts. V is TRBV28 and J is TRBJ1-5, with a weak D call TRBD1 (5 bases). V lost 6 bases to trimming and J lost 3 bases, with 21 bases between them. Germline loops: CDR1 MDHEN, CDR2 SYDVKM. The CDR3 is made up of 17 amino acids. CDR3 amino acids: CASRSPSGQLFNQPQHF. In DNA form, the CDR3 reads TGTGCCAGCAGATCACCTTCGGGGCAGCTATTCAATCAGCCCCAGCATTTT.

This clonotype was counted at least ten times. J is TRBJ2-1 and V is TRBV5-1; D remains ambiguous. This CDR3 comprises 13 residues. Germline V gene lookup returns CDR1 SGHRS and CDR2 YFSETQ. V was trimmed by 2 bases and J by 5 bases, leaving 8 bases between them. CDR3 region: CASSFKGDNEQFF. The CDR3 nucleotides are TGCGCCAGCAGCTTTAAAGGAGACAATGAGCAGTTCTTC. The full variable domain, its missing parts supplied by reference TRBV5-1 and TRBJ2-1, is KAGVTQTPRYLIKTRGQQVTLSCSPISGHRSVSWYQQTPGQGLQFLFEYFSETQRNKGNFPGRFSGRQFSNSRSEMNVSTLELGDSALYLCASSFKGDNEQFFGPGTRLTVL.

This clonotype was observed a handful of times. The V gene is TRBV18, the J gene TRBJ2-2, with D maybe TRBD1 (5 bases). The CDR3 totals 15 residues. The V gene lost 7 bases and the J gene lost 1 base, with 13 bases spanning the gap. Germline V CDR1 and CDR2: KGHSH, LQKENI. The CDR3 region is CASFPGYRNTGELFF. DNA for the CDR3: TGTGCCAGCTTTCCAGGGTATCGGAACACCGGGGAGCTGTTTTTT.

The chain recombines TRBV7-2 with TRBJ1-6, with a possible D match to TRBD1 (5 bases). Germline V gene data show CDR1 as SGHTA and CDR2 as FQGNSA. V was cut by 5 bases and J by 3 bases, with 14 bases left in between. CDR3 length: 16 amino acids. CDR3: CASSPPEGLYNSPLHF. The CDR3 DNA follows: TGTGCCAGCAGCCCACCTGAGGGGCTCTATAATTCACCCCTCCACTTT.

This rearrangement joins TRBV7-2 to TRBJ2-7, with TRBD2 matching over 12 bases. V shed 2 bases, J shed 8 bases, and the junction held 13 bases outside the gene matches. Germline V lookup: CDR1 SGHTA, CDR2 FQGNSA. The length of the CDR3 is 17 residues. The DNA for the CDR3 is TGTGCCAGCAGCTTAAGCGGACCTAGCGGGGGGGCCGGTAAGCAGTACTTC. Amino acids: CASSLSGPSGGAGKQYF.

This clonotype occurred a few times. The gene calls are TRBV7-9 and TRBJ1-3, with D possibly being TRBD1 (5 bases). The CDR3 contains 14 residues. CDR1 SEHNR and CDR2 FQNEAQ come from the germline V gene (reference sequence). V lost 3 bases and J lost 4, with 10 bases in between. CDR3 sequence (DNA): TGTGCCAGCAGCTTCCGACCAGGGGGAAACACCATATATTTT. This sequence encodes CASSFRPGGNTIYF.

This clonotype has at least ten counts. The CDR3 loop is CASSERQGFSGNTIYF. The CDR3 DNA is TGTGCCAGCAGTGAACGACAGGGATTCTCTGGAAACACCATATATTTT. V gene TRBV27 combines with J gene TRBJ1-3, with 7 bases identical to TRBD1. The CDR3 spans 16 residues. Trimming cost V 5 bases and J 0 bases; bases outside gene matches: 7. CDR1 MNHEY and CDR2 SMNVEV come from the germline V gene (reference sequence).

The gene calls are TRBV5-4 and TRBJ2-5, with no clear D. CDR1 and CDR2 from the germline V gene are SGHNT and YYREEE (reference sequence). The ends were cut back, 0 bases at V and 1 base at J, with 13 bases in the middle. This CDR3 region has 16 residues. CDR3 sequence reads: CASSLGSSPLQETQYF. The CDR3 nucleotides read TGTGCCAGCAGCTTGGGTTCTAGTCCCCTCCAAGAGACCCAGTACTTC.

The rearrangement joins TRBV4-3 to TRBJ1-6, with 7 bases identical to TRBD1. The germline V gene encodes CDR1 LGHNA and CDR2 YSLEER. V lost 2 bases, J lost 3 bases, and 7 bases stayed unmatched. The CDR3 has 17 residues. The CDR3 DNA is TGCGCCAGCAGCCAATCAACCCCAGGGGGCTATAATTCACCCCTCCACTTT. It specifies CASSQSTPGGYNSPLHF.

This clonotype was counted only a few times. This rearrangement joins TRBV19 to TRBJ2-5; D remains unclear. Germline V gene lookup returns CDR1 LNHDA and CDR2 SQIVND (reference sequence). The ends were cut back, 1 base at V and 4 bases at J, with 19 bases in the middle. The CDR3 totals 17 residues. The CDR3 sequence is CASSIGNRLVVGETQYF. For the CDR3, the DNA is TGTGCCAGTAGTATAGGCAATCGGCTCGTAGTGGGAGAGACCCAGTACTTC.

This clonotype was recorded many times. The V and J genes are TRBV20-1 and TRBJ2-7; TRBD2 agrees at 10 bases. V shed 0 bases and J 5 bases; nucleotides not matched to a gene: 1. The CDR3 spans 13 residues. Germline V gives CDR1 DFQATT, CDR2 SNEGSKA (reference sequence). The CDR3 DNA sequence: TGCAGTGCTAGAGAGGGGACTAGCGACGAGCAGTACGTC. Its protein product is CSAREGTSDEQYV.

This sequence joins TRBV7-7 and TRBJ2-1, with TRBD1 matching 10 bases. The CDR3 extends over 14 amino acids. J lost 6 bases, V lost 6 bases, and 5 bases had no gene match. Germline V gene data show CDR1 as SSHAT and CDR2 as FNYEAQ (reference sequence). CDR3 protein: CASSRDRGSNEQFF. CDR3 nucleotide sequence: TGTGCCAGCAGTAGGGACAGGGGCTCCAATGAGCAGTTCTTC.

This clonotype came up many times. The rearrangement links TRBV7-8 to TRBJ1-1; possible D gene TRBD1, 6 bases. Germline V gives CDR1 SGHVS, CDR2 FQNEAQ. Trimming left V 3 bases short and J 10 bases short, with 15 bases between. This CDR3 is 13 amino acids long. DNA for the CDR3: TGTGCCAGCAGCTTGGGGCAGGGCAGGGGAGCTTTCTTT. This gives the protein CASSLGQGRGAFF. The entire variable domain, with the rest obtained from reference TRBV7-8 and TRBJ1-1, is as follows: GAGVSQSPRYKVAKRGQDVALRCDPISGHVSLFWYQQALGQGPEFLTYFQNEAQLDKSGLPSDRFFAERPEGSVSTLKIQRTQQEDSAVYLCASSLGQGRGAFFGQGTRLTVV.

This clonotype was seen a handful of times. This chain joins TRBV7-9 and TRBJ1-3; D is unclear. This CDR3 contains 14 residues. The V and J ends lost 6 bases and 0 bases respectively, with 9 bases between them. Per germline, CDR1 SEHNR and CDR2 FQNEAQ (reference sequence). CDR3 DNA sequence: TGTGCCAGCAGTTCCAGGACCTCTGGAAACACCATATATTTT. This codes for CASSSRTSGNTIYF.

This rearrangement joins TRBV13 to TRBJ2-5; D is ambiguous. Germline values: CDR1 PRHDT, CDR2 FYEKMQ (reference sequence). Trimming left V 2 bases short and J 4 bases short, with 14 bases between. This CDR3 region has 15 residues. The DNA for the CDR3 is TGTGCCAGCAGCTTAAGTCCGAGTTCTTCAGAGACCCAGTACTTC. The encoded protein is CASSLSPSSSETQYF.

This clonotype occurred a few times. The chain joins TRBV12-3 or TRBV12-4 to TRBJ1-5; D is possibly TRBD1 (6 bases). CDR3 length: 15 residues. With 4 bases removed from V and 0 bases from J, the gap between germline ends came to 10 bases. The CDR3 here is CASSYRAFSNQPQHF. CDR3 DNA: TGTGCCAGCAGTTACAGGGCGTTTAGCAATCAGCCCCAGCATTTT.

In its sample, this clonotype was seen a few times. The CDR3 sequence is CASSLTGWGTQQYV. CDR3 sequence (DNA): TGTGCCAGCAGCTTAACAGGTTGGGGGACCCAGCAGTACGTC. The chain has TRBV7-2 and TRBJ2-7; tentatively, D is TRBD1 or TRBD2 (5 bases each). With 2 bases removed from V and 8 bases from J, the gap between germline ends came to 16 bases. CDR3 length: 14 residues. The germline V gene has CDR1 SGHTA and CDR2 FQGNSA.